This paragraph reports one TCR beta chain. This specimen belongs to a study of T cell changes during pregnancy in multiple sclerosis. Looked up from germline, CDR1 is MNHEY and CDR2 is SMNVEV (reference sequence). V gave up 6 bases and J gave up 0 bases; unmatched junction bases: 4. The CDR3 length is 15 residues. TCRdb's copy holds only in-frame clones and misses some; the assay was immunoSEQ multiplex PCR. Altogether 40,000 to 50,000 clones are present, approximately 94% being singletons, with the ten largest covering less than 5%. The sample was CD8+ T cells from peripheral blood mononuclear cells, taken in the first trimester of pregnancy. The source is a female donor with multiple sclerosis, enrolled in a pregnancy study. The genes are TRBV27 and TRBJ2-7, with TRBD2 matching 11 bases. The CDR3 reads CASRRLAGSSYEQYF. The CDR3 DNA sequence: TGTGCCAGCAGGCGACTAGCGGGAAGCTCCTACGAGCAGTACTTC.